This T cell receptor beta chain was captured by sequencing in a study of blood T cell repertoires in COVID-19. The V end was cut by 0 bases, the J end by 3 bases, with 15 bases between. The CDR3 is 17 amino acids. Looked up from germline, CDR1 is SNHLY and CDR2 is FYNNEI. The assay was immunoSEQ multiplex PCR, and TCRdb's table has in-frame clones only and misses some. Among a few hundred thousand clones listed, roughly nine tenths were seen once. Sequencing used PBMCs or T cells enriched from blood (not recorded which). The gene calls are TRBV2 and TRBJ1-3, with a weak D call TRBD1 (6 bases). The TCR sequence derives from a man between 18 and 29 years old who had recovered from COVID-19. This CDR3 reads CASSEALGRGDGNTIYF. CDR3 DNA sequence: TGTGCCAGCAGTGAAGCGCTTGGCAGGGGAGATGGAAACACCATATATTTT.